This TCR beta chain came from a study of chemoradiotherapy in HPV16-positive cancers. Some clones are missing from TCRdb's copy, which holds only in-frame ones; the method was immunoSEQ multiplex PCR. The repertoire holds roughly 1,500 clones, more than 85% seen once, with around 6.8% in the top ten. The CDR3 totals 14 residues. The V gene lost 6 bases and the J gene lost 0 bases, with 9 bases spanning the gap. Germline loops: CDR1 SGDLS, CDR2 YYNGEE. This sample comprised tumor tissue, obtained from a patient who underwent chemoradiotherapy. The chain employs TRBV9 and TRBJ2-2, with D perhaps being TRBD1 or TRBD2 (5 bases each). This clonotype was sampled from a human donor with HPV-associated anogenital cancer. In DNA, the CDR3 is TGTGCCAGCACGGGGACGGCGAACACCGGGGAGCTGTTTTTT. It is translated as CASTGTANTGELFF.